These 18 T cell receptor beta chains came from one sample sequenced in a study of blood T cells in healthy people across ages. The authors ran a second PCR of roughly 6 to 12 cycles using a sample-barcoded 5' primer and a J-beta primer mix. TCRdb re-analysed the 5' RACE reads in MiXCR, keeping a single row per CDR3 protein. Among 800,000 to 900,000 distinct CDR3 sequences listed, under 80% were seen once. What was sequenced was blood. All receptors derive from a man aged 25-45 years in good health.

CDR3 amino acids: CSARKGTGGSYEQYF. Written as DNA, the CDR3 is TGCAGTGCTAGGAAAGGGACAGGGGGATCCTACGAGCAGTACTTC. This sequence joins TRBV20-1 and TRBJ2-7; 11 bases agree with TRBD1. The CDR3 spans 15 residues. The germline gives CDR1 DFQATT, CDR2 SNEGSKA (reference sequence). The V gene end was trimmed by 3 bases and the J gene end by 1 base; junction bases not matched to a gene: 5.

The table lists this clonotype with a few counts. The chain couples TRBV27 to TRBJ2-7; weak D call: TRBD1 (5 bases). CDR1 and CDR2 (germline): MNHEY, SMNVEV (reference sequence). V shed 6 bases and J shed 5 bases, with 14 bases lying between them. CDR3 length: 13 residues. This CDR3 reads CASSRRGRDEQYF. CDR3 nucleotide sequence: TGTGCCAGCAGCCGAAGGGGTAGGGACGAGCAGTACTTC.

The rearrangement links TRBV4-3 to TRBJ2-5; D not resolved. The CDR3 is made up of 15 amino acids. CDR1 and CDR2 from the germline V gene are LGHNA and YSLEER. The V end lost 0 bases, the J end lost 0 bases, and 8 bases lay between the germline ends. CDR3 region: CASSQEGRHQETQYF. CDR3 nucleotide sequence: TGCGCCAGCAGCCAAGAGGGCAGACACCAAGAGACCCAGTACTTC.

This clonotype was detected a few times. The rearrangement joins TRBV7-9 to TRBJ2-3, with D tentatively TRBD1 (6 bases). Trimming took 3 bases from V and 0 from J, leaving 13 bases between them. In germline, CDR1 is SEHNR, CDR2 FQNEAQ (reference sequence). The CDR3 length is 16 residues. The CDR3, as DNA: TGTGCCAGCAGCTTTAACAGGGATGTGAGCACAGATACGCAGTATTTT. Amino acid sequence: CASSFNRDVSTDTQYF. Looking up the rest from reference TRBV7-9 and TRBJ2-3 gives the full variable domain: DTGVSQNPRHKITKRGQNVTFRCDPISEHNRLYWYRQTLGQGPEFLTYFQNEAQLEKSRLLSDRFSAERPKGSFSTLEIQRTEQGDSAMYLCASSFNRDVSTDTQYFGPGTRLTVL.

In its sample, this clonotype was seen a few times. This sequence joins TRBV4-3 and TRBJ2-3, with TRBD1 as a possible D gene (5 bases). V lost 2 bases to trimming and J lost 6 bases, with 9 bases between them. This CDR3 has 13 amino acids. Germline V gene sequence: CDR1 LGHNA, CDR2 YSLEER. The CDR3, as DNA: TGCGCCAGCAGCCAATCCAGGGTGGATACGCAGTATTTT. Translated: CASSQSRVDTQYF.

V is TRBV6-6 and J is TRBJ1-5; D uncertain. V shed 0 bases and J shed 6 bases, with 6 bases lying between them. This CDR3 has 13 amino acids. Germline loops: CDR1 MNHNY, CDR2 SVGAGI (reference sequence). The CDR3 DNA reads TGTGCCAGCAGTTACTCAGCAATTCAGCCCCAGCATTTT. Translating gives CASSYSAIQPQHF.

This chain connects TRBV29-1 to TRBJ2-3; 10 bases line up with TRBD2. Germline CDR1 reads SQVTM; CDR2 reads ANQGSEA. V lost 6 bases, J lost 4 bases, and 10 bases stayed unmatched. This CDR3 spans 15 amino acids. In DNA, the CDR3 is TGCAGCGTCGCCACAGCGGGGGGGCCGGCAGATACGCAGTATTTT. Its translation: CSVATAGGPADTQYF.

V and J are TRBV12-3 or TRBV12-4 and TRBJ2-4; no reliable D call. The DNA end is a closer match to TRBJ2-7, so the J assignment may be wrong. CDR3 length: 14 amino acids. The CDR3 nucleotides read TGTGCCAGCAGTAAGGTGTGGGCTCGGGACGAGCAGTACTTC. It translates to CASSKVWARDEQYF.

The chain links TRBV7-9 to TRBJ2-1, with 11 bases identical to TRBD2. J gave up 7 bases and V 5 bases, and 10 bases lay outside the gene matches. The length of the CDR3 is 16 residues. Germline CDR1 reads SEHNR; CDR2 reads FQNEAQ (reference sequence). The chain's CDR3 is CASSTLAGGPGNEQFF. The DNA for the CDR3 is TGTGCCAGCAGCACCTTAGCGGGGGGGCCGGGGAATGAGCAGTTCTTC.

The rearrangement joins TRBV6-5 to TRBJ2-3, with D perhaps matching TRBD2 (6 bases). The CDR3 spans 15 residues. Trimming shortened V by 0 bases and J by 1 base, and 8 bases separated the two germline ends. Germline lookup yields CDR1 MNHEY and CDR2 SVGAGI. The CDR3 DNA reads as TGTGCCAGCAGTTACTCCCCGGGGGGCACAGATACGCAGTATTTT. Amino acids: CASSYSPGGTDTQYF.

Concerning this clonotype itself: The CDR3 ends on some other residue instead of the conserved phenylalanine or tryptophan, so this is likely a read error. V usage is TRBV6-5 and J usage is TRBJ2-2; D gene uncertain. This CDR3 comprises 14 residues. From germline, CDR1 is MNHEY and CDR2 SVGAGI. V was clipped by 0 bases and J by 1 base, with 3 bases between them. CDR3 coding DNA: TGTGCCAGCAGTTACTCGGGGAACACCGGGGAGCTGTTTGTT. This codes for CASSYSGNTGELFV.

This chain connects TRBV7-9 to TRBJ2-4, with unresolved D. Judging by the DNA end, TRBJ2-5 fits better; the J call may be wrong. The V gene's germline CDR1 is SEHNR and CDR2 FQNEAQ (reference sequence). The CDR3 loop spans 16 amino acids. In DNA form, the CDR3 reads TGTGCCAGCAGCTTAGGCCAAGGGCGCGTTACGGAGACCCAGTACTTC. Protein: CASSLGQGRVTETQYF.

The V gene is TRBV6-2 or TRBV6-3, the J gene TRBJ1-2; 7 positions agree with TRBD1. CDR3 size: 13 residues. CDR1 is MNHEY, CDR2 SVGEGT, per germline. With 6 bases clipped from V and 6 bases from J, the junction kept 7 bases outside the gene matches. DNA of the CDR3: TGTGCCAGCAGGAAGACAGGGTGGAATGGCTACACCTTC. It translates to CASRKTGWNGYTF.

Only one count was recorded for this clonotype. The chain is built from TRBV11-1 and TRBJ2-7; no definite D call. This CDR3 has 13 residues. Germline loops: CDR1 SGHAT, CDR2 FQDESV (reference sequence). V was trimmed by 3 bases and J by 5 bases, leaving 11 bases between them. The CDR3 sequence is CASSFPHLDEQYF. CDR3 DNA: TGTGCCAGCAGCTTTCCTCATTTGGACGAGCAGTACTTC.

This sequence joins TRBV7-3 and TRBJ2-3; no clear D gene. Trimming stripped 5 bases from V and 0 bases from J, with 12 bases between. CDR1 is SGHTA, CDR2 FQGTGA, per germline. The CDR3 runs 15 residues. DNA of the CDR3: TGTGCCAGCAGCCCCACGGTCTTTAGCACAGATACGCAGTATTTT. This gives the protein CASSPTVFSTDTQYF.

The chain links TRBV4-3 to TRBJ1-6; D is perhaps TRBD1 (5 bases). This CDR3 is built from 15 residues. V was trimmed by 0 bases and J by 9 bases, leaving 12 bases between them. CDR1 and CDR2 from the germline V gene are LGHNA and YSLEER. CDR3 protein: CASSQDGGSSSPLHF. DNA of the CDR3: TGCGCCAGCAGCCAAGACGGGGGTTCTAGTTCACCCCTCCACTTT.

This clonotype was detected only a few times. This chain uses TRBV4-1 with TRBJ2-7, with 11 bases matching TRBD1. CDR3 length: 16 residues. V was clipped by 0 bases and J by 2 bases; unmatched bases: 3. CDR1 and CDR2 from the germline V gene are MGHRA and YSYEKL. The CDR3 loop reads CASSQEGTGGTYEQYF. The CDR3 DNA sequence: TGCGCCAGCAGCCAAGAGGGGACAGGGGGAACCTACGAGCAGTACTTC.

CDR3 DNA: TGTGCCAGCAGCCCGAAAGGGGGCTCTAACTATGGCTACACCTTC. Its protein product is CASSPKGGSNYGYTF. The genes are TRBV7-3 and TRBJ1-2; the match to TRBD1 covers 7 bases. Germline lookup yields CDR1 SGHTA and CDR2 FQGTGA. V shed 5 bases and J 0 bases; nucleotides not matched to a gene: 6. The length of the CDR3 is 15 residues.